The 26 T cell receptor beta chains given below trace back to one sample, sequenced in a study of cytomegalovirus exposure and HLA in healthy donors. PCR involved 60 Vbeta and 13 Jbeta primers. Clones were read by immunoSEQ multiplex PCR, and TCRdb kept only the in-frame ones, dropping some. The sample has roughly 130,000 clones, about 80% seen once. The source material was PBMCs. Receptor source: a male donor in good health and CMV-seronegative.

This clone was found a few times. The chain uses TRBV19 and TRBJ1-5; a possible D gene is TRBD1 (5 bases). V lost 5 bases and J lost 5, with 19 bases in between. Germline CDR1 and CDR2: LNHDA and SQIVND (reference sequence). The CDR3 loop spans 16 amino acids. The CDR3 sequence is CASSDRGTARYQPQHF. For the CDR3, the DNA is TGTGCCAGTAGTGATCGGGGGACGGCCCGTTATCAGCCCCAGCATTTT.

This clone turned up a few times. The chain combines TRBV6-4 with TRBJ2-2; D might be TRBD2 (6 bases). The germline CDR1 and CDR2 sequences are MRHNA and SNTAGT. The V gene lost 5 bases and the J gene lost 4 bases, with 11 bases spanning the gap. The CDR3 spans 14 residues. The CDR3 loop reads CASSTSGGTGELFF. As DNA, the CDR3 is TGTGCCAGCAGTACCTCCGGGGGCACCGGGGAGCTGTTTTTT.

The chain couples TRBV6-9 to TRBJ2-2; 8 bases align to TRBD2. V lost 4 bases to trimming and J lost 4 bases; unmatched junction nucleotides: 5. The CDR3 sequence is 15 residues long. CDR1 and CDR2 from the germline V gene are MNHGY and SVAAGI. The CDR3 DNA sequence: TGTGCCAGCAGTTCTGGGACTAGGGGCACCGGGGAGCTGTTTTTT. Its translation: CASSSGTRGTGELFF.

The rearrangement links TRBV4-3 to TRBJ2-3; 8 bases align to TRBD2. This CDR3 has 16 amino acids. Germline CDR1 LGHNA, CDR2 YSLEER. V was clipped by 2 bases and J by 1 base; unmatched bases: 5. The CDR3: CASSQTTAGGTDTQYF. For the CDR3, the DNA is TGCGCCAGCAGCCAAACCACAGCGGGGGGCACAGATACGCAGTATTTT.

V and J are TRBV5-4 and TRBJ2-5; 11 nucleotides align to TRBD2. CDR3 length equals 15 residues. Germline V gene data show CDR1 as SGHNT and CDR2 as YYREEE (reference sequence). Germline trimming cut 4 bases from V and 5 bases from J; bases unmatched to any gene: 7. The CDR3 DNA sequence: TGTGCCAGCAGCCATATACTAGCGGGGGTGGAGACCCAGTACTTC. Encoded protein: CASSHILAGVETQYF.

J is TRBJ1-2 and V is TRBV29-1; D might be TRBD1 (6 bases). The CDR3 covers 15 residues. Germline lookup yields CDR1 SQVTM and CDR2 ANQGSEA. CDR3 loop: CTVGADVYGDYGYTF. In nucleotides, the CDR3 is TGCACCGTGGGGGCGGACGTTTATGGGGACTATGGCTACACCTTC.

V and J are TRBV11-2 and TRBJ2-2; the D gene is possibly TRBD2 (5 bases). V gave up 4 bases and J gave up 6 bases, with 12 bases separating them. Germline CDR1 is SGHAT and CDR2 is FQNNGV. The CDR3 has 14 residues. CDR3 sequence reads: CASSSLGVPGELFF. The CDR3, as DNA: TGTGCCAGCAGCTCACTCGGGGTTCCCGGGGAGCTGTTTTTT.

The chain carries TRBV2 and TRBJ2-3; D gene uncertain. V lost 6 bases and J lost 0, with 7 bases in between. This CDR3 region has 13 residues. The germline V gene has CDR1 SNHLY and CDR2 FYNNEI. The CDR3 DNA follows: TGTGCCAGCAGCCCACAGAGCACAGATACGCAGTATTTT. This encodes CASSPQSTDTQYF.

This clone was observed a handful of times. CDR3 coding DNA: TGTGCCAGCAGCGTTAGCGTCGTTTCGGAGGACACTGAAGCTTTCTTT. Translating it yields CASSVSVVSEDTEAFF. The chain is built from TRBV9 and TRBJ1-1; no clear D. The CDR3 spans 16 residues. Germline V gene data show CDR1 as SGDLS and CDR2 as YYNGEE. Between the trimmed V and J ends, which lost 2 bases and 3 bases, there was a span of 17 bases.

This clone was seen a few times. The chain carries TRBV10-1 and TRBJ2-7; TRBD1 matches at 9 bases. Trimming took 4 bases from V and 6 from J; bases not matched to a gene: 7. The CDR3 runs 14 residues. Germline loops: CDR1 WNHNN, CDR2 SYGVQD (reference sequence). The CDR3 DNA reads TGCGCCAGCAGTGCAGACAGGGGGAGCATCGAGCAGTACTTC. Translation: CASSADRGSIEQYF.

This sequence joins TRBV19 and TRBJ2-2; the D gene is possibly TRBD1 (5 bases). The CDR3 covers 15 residues. Germline lookup yields CDR1 LNHDA and CDR2 SQIVND (reference sequence). The V end lost 3 bases, the J end lost 4 bases, and 12 bases lay between the germline ends. The CDR3 sequence is CASSISRVITGELFF. The CDR3 region has the DNA TGTGCCAGTAGTATTTCCAGGGTAATCACCGGGGAGCTGTTTTTT.

A note on this clone: The same CDR3 arises from other DNA sequences in this sample as well. The chain links TRBV7-9 to TRBJ2-7; TRBD1 might be the D (5 bases). Germline lookup yields CDR1 SEHNR and CDR2 FQNEAQ (reference sequence). This CDR3 region has 14 residues. Between the trimmed V and J ends, which lost 1 base and 0 bases, there was a span of 7 bases. The CDR3 region has the DNA TGTGCCAGCAGCTTAGTGCAGGGCTCCTACGAGCAGTACTTC. Translating it yields CASSLVQGSYEQYF.

The chain carries TRBV25-1 and TRBJ2-3; TRBD1 aligns across 7 bases. V lost 5 bases, J lost 0 bases, and 8 bases stayed unmatched. This CDR3 is 16 amino acids long. Germline assignment: CDR1 MGHDK and CDR2 SYGVNS. The CDR3 nucleotides are TGTGCCAGCAGTACTAGACCGGGACAGAGCACAGATACGCAGTATTTT. This sequence encodes CASSTRPGQSTDTQYF.

The chain is built from TRBV5-1 and TRBJ2-1; 8 nucleotides line up with TRBD2. The CDR3 totals 16 residues. CDR1 is SGHRS and CDR2 is YFSETQ in the germline V gene. Trimming at V came to 0 bases and at J to 4 bases, leaving 6 bases not matched to a gene. The CDR3 DNA follows: TGCGCCAGCAGCTTGGATATAGCGGGGAAGTACAATGAGCAGTTCTTC. It codes for CASSLDIAGKYNEQFF. The variable domain in full, completed from reference TRBV5-1 and TRBJ2-1, reads KAGVTQTPRYLIKTRGQQVTLSCSPISGHRSVSWYQQTPGQGLQFLFEYFSETQRNKGNFPGRFSGRQFSNSRSEMNVSTLELGDSALYLCASSLDIAGKYNEQFFGPGTRLTVL.

V gene TRBV7-3 combines with J gene TRBJ2-3; D perhaps matches TRBD2 (5 bases). V lost 1 base, J lost 2 bases, and 7 bases lay in between. The CDR3 extends over 14 amino acids. CDR1 and CDR2 (germline): SGHTA, FQGTGA. CDR3: CASSLILDTDTQYF. In nucleotides, the CDR3 is TGTGCCAGCAGCTTAATACTAGACACAGATACGCAGTATTTT.

This chain connects TRBV10-3 to TRBJ1-5; 8 nucleotides agree with TRBD1. This CDR3 region has 14 residues. V was clipped by 5 bases and J by 7 bases; unmatched bases: 7. Germline V gives CDR1 ENHRY, CDR2 SYGVKD. CDR3 loop: CAISRQGLGQPQHF. CDR3 sequence (DNA): TGTGCCATCAGTAGACAGGGGCTCGGCCAGCCCCAGCATTTT.

The rearrangement joins TRBV5-1 to TRBJ2-2, with 8 bases aligning to TRBD2. The J segment lost 0 bases and the V segment lost 5 bases, leaving 6 bases of the junction unmatched. CDR1 is SGHRS and CDR2 is YFSETQ in the germline V gene. The CDR3 runs 16 residues. CDR3 sequence: CASSSLLAANTGELFF. The CDR3 DNA follows: TGCGCCAGCAGTTCACTACTAGCGGCGAACACCGGGGAGCTGTTTTTT.

This clone occurred once. This chain connects TRBV7-9 to TRBJ2-2, with 8 bases lining up with TRBD1. This CDR3 contains 14 residues. The J segment lost 6 bases and the V segment lost 5 bases, leaving 5 bases of the junction unmatched. CDR1 is SEHNR and CDR2 is FQNEAQ in the germline V gene (reference sequence). CDR3 protein: CASSLTGDPGELFF. DNA of the CDR3: TGTGCCAGCAGCCTGACAGGGGATCCCGGGGAGCTGTTTTTT. The full variable domain, its missing parts supplied by reference TRBV7-9 and TRBJ2-2, is DTGVSQNPRHKITKRGQNVTFRCDPISEHNRLYWYRQTLGQGPEFLTYFQNEAQLEKSRLLSDRFSAERPKGSFSTLEIQRTEQGDSAMYLCASSLTGDPGELFFGEGSRLTVL.

The chain uses TRBV5-4 and TRBJ1-1; 8 positions agree with TRBD1. The germline CDR1 and CDR2 sequences are SGHNT and YYREEE (reference sequence). The CDR3 loop spans 14 amino acids. Germline trimming cut 4 bases from V and 6 bases from J; bases unmatched to any gene: 8. CDR3 sequence reads: CASSPGQGGSEAFF. CDR3 in DNA: TGTGCCAGCAGCCCCGGACAGGGTGGGTCTGAAGCTTTCTTT. Supplemented by reference TRBV5-4 and TRBJ1-1, the full variable domain reads ETGVTQSPTHLIKTRGQQVTLRCSSQSGHNTVSWYQQALGQGPQFIFQYYREEENGRGNFPPRFSGLQFPNYSSELNVNALELDDSALYLCASSPGQGGSEAFFGQGTRLTVV.

V gene TRBV5-6 combines with J gene TRBJ2-3, with D perhaps matching TRBD2 (5 bases). In germline, CDR1 is SGHDT, CDR2 YYEEEE. This CDR3 is built from 13 residues. Between the trimmed V and J ends, which lost 5 bases and 1 base, there was a span of 8 bases. The CDR3 protein is CASRAEGTDTQYF. The CDR3 DNA reads as TGTGCCAGCAGGGCGGAGGGCACAGATACGCAGTATTTT.

This chain uses TRBV19 with TRBJ2-3; 10 bases fit TRBD1. The junction had 7 bases not matched to a gene; V was cut back by 5 bases and J by 5 bases. CDR1 and CDR2 (germline): LNHDA, SQIVND (reference sequence). The CDR3 length is 15 residues. The CDR3 bases are TGTGCCAGTAGTCTCCGGGACAGGGGATTAGATACGCAGTATTTT. Translated, it gives CASSLRDRGLDTQYF.

CDR3 sequence reads: CASSWQLNYGYTF. CDR3 nucleotides: TGTGCCAGTAGTTGGCAGTTGAACTATGGCTACACCTTC. V usage is TRBV19 and J usage is TRBJ1-2; D gene uncertain. Germline lookup yields CDR1 LNHDA and CDR2 SQIVND (reference sequence). The CDR3 is 13 amino acids. V was cut by 5 bases and J by 2 bases, with 9 bases left in between.

This clone was observed a handful of times. The chain uses TRBV6-6 and TRBJ1-4, with TRBD1 matching over 7 bases. CDR1 and CDR2 (germline): MNHNY, SVGAGI (reference sequence). This CDR3 has 15 amino acids. Trimming took 6 bases from V and 5 from J; bases not matched to a gene: 9. CDR3 nucleotides: TGTGCCAGCAGCACGGGACAGCTCTTAAATGAAAAACTGTTTTTT. As protein: CASSTGQLLNEKLFF.

The chain employs TRBV4-1 and TRBJ1-4; D unclear. V was pared by 0 bases and J by 5 bases, with 19 bases between. This CDR3 comprises 18 residues. The germline gives CDR1 MGHRA, CDR2 YSYEKL. The DNA of the CDR3 is TGCGCCAGCAGCCAAGAAAGCCTTGGACTGTTCGGGAATGAAAAACTGTTTTTT. Protein: CASSQESLGLFGNEKLFF.

V is TRBV30 and J is TRBJ1-1; weak D call: TRBD1 (5 bases). Trimming shortened V by 4 bases and J by 5 bases, and 14 bases separated the two germline ends. CDR1 and CDR2 (germline): GTSNPN, SVGIG (reference sequence). This CDR3 contains 13 residues. CDR3: CAWMVSGFTEAFF. CDR3 nucleotide sequence: TGTGCCTGGATGGTCTCAGGGTTTACTGAAGCTTTCTTT.

The chain recombines TRBV28 with TRBJ2-1; TRBD2 might be the D (6 bases). This CDR3 is built from 16 residues. Germline CDR1 and CDR2: MDHEN and SYDVKM. Trimming took off 7 bases at V and 4 bases at J, with 20 bases between the two ends. This CDR3 reads CASIYFGGTGYNEQFF. In nucleotides, the CDR3 is TGTGCCAGCATTTACTTCGGAGGGACGGGATACAATGAGCAGTTCTTC.